Listed below are T cell receptor beta chains from one sample, sequenced in a study of tumor-infiltrating lymphocytes in primary liver carcinoma. TCRdb processed the multiplex PCR reads anew with MiXCR; each CDR3 protein has one entry. The sample consists of approximately 37,000 distinct CDR3 sequences, roughly four fifths of them appearing once. Material: liver tumor tissue from sampling region 4. These TCRs come from a man in his forties with primary liver carcinoma and hepatitis B virus infection. Each CDR3 is given with its conserved first and last residue. D genes are given only for firm matches. Where a row states a size, it is once, few, many or the class of an expanded clone; other rows omit it.

v_gene,d_gene,j_gene,abundance,CDR3aa,CDR3nt
TRBV11-2,-,TRBJ1-4,once,CASSIDLGRLRLFF,TGTGCCAGCAGCATAGATCTTGGGCGGCTCAGACTGTTTTTT
TRBV28,-,TRBJ2-7,many,CASSYRTDLYF,TGTGCCAGCAGCTATAGGACAGATTTGTACTTC
TRBV12-3/TRBV12-4,-,TRBJ2-1,-,CASSFRGASIYNEQFF,TGTGCTAGCAGTTTCAGAGGGGCTAGCATCTACAATGAGCAGTTTTTC
TRBV14,-,TRBJ2-1,few,CASCAVAGWVNNEQFF,TGTGCCAGCTGTGCCGTAGCTGGGTGGGTAAACAATGAGCAGTTCTTC
TRBV29-1,TRBD1,TRBJ1-1,-,CSVRTGMTEDFF,TGCAGTGTGAGGACAGGCATGACTGAAGATTTCTTT
TRBV11-2,TRBD1,TRBJ2-7,once,CASTLAGGPFEYEQYF,TGTGCCAGCACCTTAGCAGGGGGCCCCTTTGAGTATGAGCAGTACTTC
TRBV11-3,-,TRBJ2-1,-,CAGSLGISNDEQFF,TGTGCCGGCAGCTTAGGGATCAGCAACGATGAGCAGTTCTTC
TRBV5-1,TRBD1,TRBJ2-7,-,CASRNSQGGERYF,TGCGCCAGCAGAAATTCACAGGGGGGCGAGCGGTACTTC
TRBV6-1,-,TRBJ1-5,medium-sized,CASSEIGNSNQPQHF,TGTGCCAGCAGTGAGATCGGGAACAGCAATCAGCCCCAGCATTTT
TRBV24-1,TRBD2,TRBJ2-3,many,CATSDLPGRGPDTQYF,TGTGCCACCAGTGATTTGCCGGGGAGGGGCCCAGATACGCAGTATTTT
TRBV12-3/TRBV12-4,-,TRBJ1-1,few,CAGTYVTAEAFF,TGTGCCGGCACGTATGTGACGGCTGAAGCTTTCTTT
TRBV29-1,-,TRBJ1-1,-,CSVSAEWGMKTEAFF,TGCAGCGTCTCCGCAGAGTGGGGCATGAAGACTGAAGCTTTCTTT
TRBV11-1,-,TRBJ2-7,-,CGNNLTGSGEYEQYF,TGTGGCAACAACTTAACGGGATCGGGAGAATACGAGCAGTACTTC
TRBV28,-,TRBJ2-4,-,CVTSSPGLARNNQYF,TGTGTCACCAGCTCTCCCGGGTTGGCCAGAAACAATCAGTACTTC
TRBV28,-,TRBJ2-7,-,CASSRKTGYPLAEQYF,TGTGCCAGCAGTCGCAAAACAGGGTATCCTTTGGCCGAGCAGTACTTC
TRBV10-3,-,TRBJ1-2,-,CDISLEGLRGYTF,TGTGACATCAGCCTTGAGGGGCTTCGGGGCTACACATTC
TRBV29-1,-,TRBJ2-7,-,CSAEDPGGSSCDQYF,TGCAGCGCTGAAGATCCAGGAGGGAGCTCCTGCGACCAGTACTTC
TRBV6-1,-,TRBJ2-1,-,CASTLERYTYSEQFF,TGTGCAAGCACCCTGGAGCGGTACACCTACAGTGAGCAGTTCTTC
TRBV4-1,-,TRBJ1-1,many,CASSHGGRGRDTEAFF,TGCGCCAGCAGCCACGGTGGCAGGGGAAGGGACACTGAAGCTTTCTTT
TRBV29-1,-,TRBJ2-7,-,CSVTQGSSLGEQYF,TGCAGCGTCACACAGGGATCTTCCTTGGGGGAGCAATACTTC
TRBV20-1,-,TRBJ2-5,-,CSTRDQRESQYF,TGCAGTACTAGAGACCAGCGAGAGAGCCAGTACTTC
TRBV20-1,-,TRBJ2-7,many,CSARDLTGHYEQYF,TGCAGTGCTAGAGATCTAACAGGGCACTACGAGCAGTACTTC
TRBV6-2/TRBV6-3,-,TRBJ1-1,few,CACSSAGPAFF,TGTGCCTGCAGTTCGGCAGGGCCAGCTTTCTTC
TRBV6-5,TRBD1,TRBJ2-2,once,CASSFQQQGHGELFF,TGTGCCAGCAGTTTCCAACAACAGGGGCACGGGGAGCTGTTTTTT
TRBV24-1,-,TRBJ2-6,many,CATSDHLSGANVLTF,TGTGCCACCAGTGATCACCTATCTGGGGCCAACGTCCTGACTTTC
TRBV20-1,-,TRBJ1-2,few,CSARKGLSSGYTF,TGCAGTGCTAGAAAAGGGCTTTCGTCTGGCTACACCTTC
TRBV30,TRBD1,TRBJ1-2,-,CAWTWDRLRYTF,TGTGCCTGGACCTGGGACAGGCTCAGGTACACTTTC
TRBV7-9,-,TRBJ2-2,-,CASSLALQGWTGELFF,TGTGCTAGCAGCTTAGCTCTTCAGGGTTGGACTGGGGAGCTGTTTTTT
TRBV4-3,TRBD2,TRBJ2-5,-,CASNQAASGWTGETQYF,TGCGCCAGCAACCAAGCGGCTAGCGGGTGGACTGGTGAGACCCAGTACTTC
TRBV29-1,-,TRBJ2-5,-,CSVWGEQKTQRF,TGCAGCGTTTGGGGGGAGCAAAAGACCCAGCGCTTC
TRBV7-8,TRBD2,TRBJ2-7,-,CASGFTSAYERYF,TGTGCCAGCGGTTTTACTAGCGCCTACGAGCGGTACTTC
TRBV6-1,-,TRBJ1-5,-,CASRVTMDSNQSQHF,TGCGCCAGCCGAGTGACTATGGACAGTAATCAGTCCCAGCATTTT
TRBV7-2,-,TRBJ2-4,-,CAISLEGNRANIQYF,TGTGCCATCAGCTTAGAAGGTAACCGGGCCAACATTCAGTACTTC
TRBV4-1,TRBD1,TRBJ2-7,few,CAGSQDQGDTPIRYF,TGCGCCGGCAGTCAAGACCAGGGGGACACCCCTATAAGGTACTTC
TRBV29-1,-,TRBJ2-3,-,CSVSAKSATQYF,TGCAGCGTTAGTGCCAAGAGCGCTACGCAGTATTTT
TRBV11-2,-,TRBJ2-7,-,CVSSLARGPFDYGQYF,TGTGTCAGCAGCTTAGCAAGGGGCCCCTTTGACTACGGGCAGTACTTC
TRBV28,-,TRBJ2-4,large,CASSPPGLARNIQYF,TGTGCCAGCAGCCCTCCCGGGTTGGCCAGAAACATTCAGTACTTC
TRBV5-1,TRBD2,TRBJ2-2,-,CANSFELAGGNTGELFF,TGCGCCAACAGCTTTGAACTAGCGGGAGGGAACACCGGGGAGCTGTTTTTT
TRBV29-1,TRBD2,TRBJ2-2,-,CSVGTSAANAGELFF,TGTAGCGTCGGGACTAGCGCGGCGAACGCTGGGGAGCTGTTTTTT
TRBV11-3,-,TRBJ2-1,-,CASNLNANELFF,TGTGCCAGCAACTTAAATGCTAATGAGCTGTTCTTC
TRBV11-1,-,TRBJ1-1,-,CASRSGQTLGIEAFF,TGCGCCAGCAGATCCGGACAGACCTTGGGGATTGAAGCTTTCTTT
TRBV10-1,-,TRBJ2-2,-,CASSPGRTGNTGELFF,TGCGCCAGCAGTCCCGGAAGGACGGGAAACACCGGGGAGCTGTTTTTT
TRBV6-6,-,TRBJ2-1,-,CVSSYGTADNEQLF,TGTGTCAGCAGCTACGGGACGGCAGACAATGAGCAGCTCTTC
TRBV19,TRBD1,TRBJ2-7,many,CASSGDSPYEQYF,TGTGCCAGTAGCGGGGACAGTCCCTACGAGCAGTACTTC
TRBV29-1,-,TRBJ2-7,-,CSACWNNHEQYF,TGCAGCGCGTGTTGGAATAATCACGAGCAGTACTTC
TRBV6-5,TRBD2,TRBJ2-3,-,CASIPGLARTDTQCF,TGTGCCAGCATCCCAGGACTAGCGAGAACAGATACGCAGTGTTTT
TRBV28,TRBD2,TRBJ2-1,-,CASSPLGLAGEPYNEQFF,TGTGCCAGCAGTCCCCTCGGACTAGCGGGAGAACCCTACAATGAGCAGTTCTTC
TRBV7-9,TRBD1,TRBJ2-5,once,CASSLSDRGTYRETQYF,TGTGCCAGCAGCTTATCCGACAGGGGCACATATCGGGAGACCCAGTACTTC
TRBV7-9,-,TRBJ2-3,-,CATREIDTQYF,TGTGCCACCAGAGAGATTGATACGCAGTATTTT
TRBV5-4,-,TRBJ2-7,-,CASSSGTGVGGEQYF,TGTGCCAGCAGCTCTGGGACCGGCGTGGGAGGCGAGCAGTACTTC
TRBV6-6,-,TRBJ2-1,-,CATRPRGGGEQFF,TGTGCCACACGTCCTCGGGGAGGGGGTGAGCAGTTCTTC
TRBV7-9,-,TRBJ1-2,-,CASSPSVGVSRDYTF,TGTGCCAGTAGCCCTAGTGTTGGGGTTTCGAGAGACTACACCTTC
TRBV6-5,TRBD2,TRBJ2-1,once,CVSSHHVSSGSFHEQFF,TGTGTCAGCAGCCATCATGTTTCTAGCGGGAGCTTTCATGAGCAGTTCTTC